This section outlines one TCR beta chain sequence together with its context. Germline V lookup: CDR1 MGHDK, CDR2 SYGVNS. V gave up 9 bases and J gave up 6 bases, with 6 bases separating them. The CDR3 consists of 10 residues. Individuals drawn from 24 US areas were roughly 18 to 89 years old. Categorization into cohorts depended on clinical history that participants reported. Cohort 3 donors counted as recovered after two negative PCRs, clearance, or resolved symptoms. Clones were sequenced by immunoSEQ multiplex PCR, and TCRdb holds only the in-frame ones, with some missing. This table holds fewer than 400,000 clones, nearly 90% found once. The record originates from a study of blood T cell repertoires in COVID-19. About the research overall: The samples span acute and convalescent COVID-19 from the United States, Italy and Spain.

The sequence was obtained from a woman aged 25-40 years who had recovered from COVID-19. Sequencing was performed on PBMCs or T cells enriched from blood (not recorded which). The J gene is TRBJ1-5, the V gene TRBV25-1; no clear D. The CDR3 nucleotides are TGTGCCAGAGCGGGTCAGCCCCAGCATTTT. It is translated as CARAGQPQHF.